The sequence of this T cell receptor (beta chain) was determined in a study of CD8+ T cells in alopecia areata. Broader study findings: Lesional tissue from the scalp (especially in alopecia totalis/universalis) showed higher clonality than normal scalp. Persistence of many expanded lesional clones was seen in scalp and blood during tofacitinib.

Sequencing templates came from extracted RNA that was reverse transcribed into cDNA. Produced via immunoSEQ multiplex PCR; TCRdb's table is partial and in-frame only. This table has more than 95,000 clones, just over 85% appearing once. With respect to this clone: Its antigen is currently unknown.

Treatment here: oral pan-JAK inhibitor, 5-10 mg twice daily. In alopecia areata patients, both lesional scalp punch biopsies and peripheral blood were collected. Both CD4+ and CD8+ T cells were separated by sorting PBMCs. With 8 bases removed from V and 11 bases from J, the gap between germline ends came to 21 bases. Germline CDR1 reads SNHLY; CDR2 reads FYNNEI. The CDR3 length is 13 residues. The rearrangement uses TRBV2 and TRBJ2-5; D might be TRBD2 (6 bases). This material consisted of CD8+ T cells sorted from blood, taken around week 34, from a patient treated with tofacitinib. The TCR sequence derives from a human donor with alopecia areata. This CDR3 reads CASFRGAEGGQYF. The CDR3 DNA reads as TGTGCCAGCTTCCGCGGGGCAGAGGGTGGTCAGTACTTC.